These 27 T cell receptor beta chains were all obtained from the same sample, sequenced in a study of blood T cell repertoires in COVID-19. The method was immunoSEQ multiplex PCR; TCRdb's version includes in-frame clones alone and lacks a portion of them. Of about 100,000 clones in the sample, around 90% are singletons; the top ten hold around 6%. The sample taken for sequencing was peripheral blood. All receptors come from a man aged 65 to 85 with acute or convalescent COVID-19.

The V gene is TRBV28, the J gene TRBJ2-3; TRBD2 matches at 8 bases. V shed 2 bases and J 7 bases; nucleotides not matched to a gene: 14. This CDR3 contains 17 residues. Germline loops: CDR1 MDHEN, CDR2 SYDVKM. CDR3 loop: CASSLAPGSGNVYTQYF. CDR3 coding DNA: TGTGCCAGCAGTTTAGCCCCAGGTAGCGGGAATGTTTATACGCAGTATTTT. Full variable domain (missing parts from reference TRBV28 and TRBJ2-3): DVKVTQSSRYLVKRTGEKVFLECVQDMDHENMFWYRQDPGLGLRLIYFSYDVKMKEKGDIPEGYSVSREKKERFSLILESASTNQTSMYLCASSLAPGSGNVYTQYFGPGTRLTVL.

CDR3 DNA sequence: TGTGCCAGCAGCTCAGGACTGCAGGCCTATGGCTACACCTTC. Translation gives CASSSGLQAYGYTF. V gene TRBV6-5 combines with J gene TRBJ1-2; D unresolved. Germline CDR1 is MNHEY and CDR2 is SVGAGI. This CDR3 contains 14 residues. Trimming removed 6 bases at V and 4 bases at J, with 15 bases between.

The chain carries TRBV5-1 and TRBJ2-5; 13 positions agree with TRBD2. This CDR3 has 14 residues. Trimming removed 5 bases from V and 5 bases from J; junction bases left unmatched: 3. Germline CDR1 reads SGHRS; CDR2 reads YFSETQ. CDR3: CASRTGLAGETQYF. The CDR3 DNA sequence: TGCGCCAGCAGAACGGGACTAGCGGGGGAGACCCAGTACTTC.

The CDR3 DNA is TGTGCCACCAGCAGAGAGGGCCTGGGTTCAGGAAACACCATATATTTT. Amino acids: CATSREGLGSGNTIYF. V is TRBV15 and J is TRBJ1-3, with no clear D. The CDR3 totals 16 residues. Trimming took off 0 bases at V and 4 bases at J, with 13 bases between the two ends. Germline assignment: CDR1 LNHNV and CDR2 YYDKDF (reference sequence). Full variable domain (missing parts from reference TRBV15 and TRBJ1-3): DAMVIQNPRYQVTQFGKPVTLSCSQTLNHNVMYWYQQKSSQAPKLLFHYYDKDFNNEADTPDNFQSRRPNTSFCFLDIRSPGLGDTAMYLCATSREGLGSGNTIYFGEGSWLTVV.

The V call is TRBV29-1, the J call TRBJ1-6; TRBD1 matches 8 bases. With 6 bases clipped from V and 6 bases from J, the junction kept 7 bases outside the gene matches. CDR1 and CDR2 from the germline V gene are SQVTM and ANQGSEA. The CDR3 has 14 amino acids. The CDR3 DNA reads TGCAGCGTCGCGACAGGGGAGGCTAATTCACCCCTCCACTTT. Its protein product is CSVATGEANSPLHF.

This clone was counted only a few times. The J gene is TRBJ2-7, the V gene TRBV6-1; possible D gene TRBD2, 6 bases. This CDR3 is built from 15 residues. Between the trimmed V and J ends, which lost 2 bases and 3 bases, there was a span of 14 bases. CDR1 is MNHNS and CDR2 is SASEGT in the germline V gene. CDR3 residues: CASSELEGANYEQYF. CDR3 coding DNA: TGTGCCAGCAGTGAACTGGAGGGAGCGAACTACGAGCAGTACTTC.

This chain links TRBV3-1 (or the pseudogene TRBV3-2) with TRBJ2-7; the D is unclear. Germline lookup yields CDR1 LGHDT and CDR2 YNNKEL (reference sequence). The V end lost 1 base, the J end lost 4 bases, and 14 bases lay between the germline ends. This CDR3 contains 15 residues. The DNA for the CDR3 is TGTGCCAGCAGCCAAGGGCCCCTAGGTGGGTACGAGCAGTACTTC. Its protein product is CASSQGPLGGYEQYF.

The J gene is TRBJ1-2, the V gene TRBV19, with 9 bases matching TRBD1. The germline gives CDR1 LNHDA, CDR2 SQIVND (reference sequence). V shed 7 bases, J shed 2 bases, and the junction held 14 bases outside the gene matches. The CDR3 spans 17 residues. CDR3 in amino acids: CASNPSTGTGINYGYTF. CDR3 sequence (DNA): TGTGCCAGTAACCCTTCAACCGGGACAGGGATAAACTATGGCTACACCTTC.

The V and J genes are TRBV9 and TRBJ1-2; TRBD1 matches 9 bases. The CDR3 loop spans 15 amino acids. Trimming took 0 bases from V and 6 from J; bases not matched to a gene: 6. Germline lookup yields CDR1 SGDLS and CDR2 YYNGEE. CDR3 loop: CASSVEGTGIDGYTF. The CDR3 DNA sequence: TGTGCCAGCAGCGTAGAGGGGACAGGGATTGATGGCTACACCTTC.

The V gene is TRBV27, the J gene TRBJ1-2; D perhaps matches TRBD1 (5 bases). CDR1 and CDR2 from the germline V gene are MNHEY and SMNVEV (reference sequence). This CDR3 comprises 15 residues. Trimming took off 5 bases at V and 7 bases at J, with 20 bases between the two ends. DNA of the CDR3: TGTGCCAGCAGTCAATCCCCCCCGGGGGTTGGTGGCTACACCTTC. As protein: CASSQSPPGVGGYTF.

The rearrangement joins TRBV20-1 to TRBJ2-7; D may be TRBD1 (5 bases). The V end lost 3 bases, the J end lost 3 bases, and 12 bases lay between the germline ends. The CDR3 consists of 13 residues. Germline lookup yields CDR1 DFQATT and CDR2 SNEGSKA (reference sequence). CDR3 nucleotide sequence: TGCAGTGCTAGTCGCCAGGGCCACTACGAGCAGTACTTC. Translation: CSASRQGHYEQYF.

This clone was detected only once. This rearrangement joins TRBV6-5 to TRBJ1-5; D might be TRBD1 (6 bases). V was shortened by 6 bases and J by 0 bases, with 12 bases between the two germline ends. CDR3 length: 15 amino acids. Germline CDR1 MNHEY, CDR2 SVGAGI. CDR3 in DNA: TGTGCCAGCAGAAACAGGGCTTATAGCAATCAGCCCCAGCATTTT. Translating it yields CASRNRAYSNQPQHF.

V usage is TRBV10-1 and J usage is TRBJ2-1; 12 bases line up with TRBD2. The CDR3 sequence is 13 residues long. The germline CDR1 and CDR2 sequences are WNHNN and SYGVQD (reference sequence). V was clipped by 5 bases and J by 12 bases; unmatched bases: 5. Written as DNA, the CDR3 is TGCGCCAGCAGTTTCACTAGCGGGGGGCCGCAGTTCTTC. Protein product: CASSFTSGGPQFF.

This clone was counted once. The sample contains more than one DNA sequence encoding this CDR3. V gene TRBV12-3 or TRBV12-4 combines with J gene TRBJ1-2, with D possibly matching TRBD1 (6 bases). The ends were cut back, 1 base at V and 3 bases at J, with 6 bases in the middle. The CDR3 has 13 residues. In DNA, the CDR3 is TGTGCCAGCAGTTTAGACAGGGACTATGGCTACACCTTC. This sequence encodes CASSLDRDYGYTF.

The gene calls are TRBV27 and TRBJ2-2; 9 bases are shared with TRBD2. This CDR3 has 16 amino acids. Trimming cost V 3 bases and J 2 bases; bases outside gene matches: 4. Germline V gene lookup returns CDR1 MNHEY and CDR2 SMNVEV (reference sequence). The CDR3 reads CASSFSLAGNTGELFF. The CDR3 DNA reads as TGTGCCAGCAGTTTTTCGCTAGCGGGAAACACCGGGGAGCTGTTTTTT.

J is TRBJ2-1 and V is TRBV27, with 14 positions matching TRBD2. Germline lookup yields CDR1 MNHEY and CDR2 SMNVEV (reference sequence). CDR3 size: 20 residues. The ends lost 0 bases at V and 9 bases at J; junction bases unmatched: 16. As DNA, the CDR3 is TGTGCCAGCAGTTTATCGATTCGGGACAGGGGACTAGCGGGAGATTTTGAGCAGTTCTTC. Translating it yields CASSLSIRDRGLAGDFEQFF.

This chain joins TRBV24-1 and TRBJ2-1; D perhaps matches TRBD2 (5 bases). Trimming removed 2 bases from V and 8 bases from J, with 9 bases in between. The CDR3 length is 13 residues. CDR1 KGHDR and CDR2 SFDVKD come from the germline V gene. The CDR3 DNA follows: TGTGCCACCAGTGATTCACTAGGAGATGAGCAGTTCTTC. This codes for CATSDSLGDEQFF.

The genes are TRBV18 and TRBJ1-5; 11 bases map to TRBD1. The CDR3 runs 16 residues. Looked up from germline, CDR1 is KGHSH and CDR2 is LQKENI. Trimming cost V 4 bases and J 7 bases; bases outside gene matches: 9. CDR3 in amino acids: CASSLPGQGAEQPQHF. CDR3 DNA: TGTGCCAGCTCACTCCCAGGACAGGGGGCCGAACAGCCCCAGCATTTT.

CDR3 amino acids: CASSYSPREKLFF. The CDR3 coding sequence is TGTGCCAGCAGTTACTCCCCGCGGGAAAAACTGTTTTTT. The chain couples TRBV6-5 to TRBJ1-4; D gene ambiguous. Germline V lookup: CDR1 MNHEY, CDR2 SVGAGI. V was trimmed by 0 bases and J by 8 bases, leaving 7 bases between them. CDR3 length equals 13 residues.

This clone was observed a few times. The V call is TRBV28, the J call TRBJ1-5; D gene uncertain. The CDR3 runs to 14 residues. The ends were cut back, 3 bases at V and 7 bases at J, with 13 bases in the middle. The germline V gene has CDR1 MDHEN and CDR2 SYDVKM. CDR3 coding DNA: TGTGCCAGCAGTTTGCGGGTAGGGCGCCAGCCCCAGCATTTT. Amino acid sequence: CASSLRVGRQPQHF.

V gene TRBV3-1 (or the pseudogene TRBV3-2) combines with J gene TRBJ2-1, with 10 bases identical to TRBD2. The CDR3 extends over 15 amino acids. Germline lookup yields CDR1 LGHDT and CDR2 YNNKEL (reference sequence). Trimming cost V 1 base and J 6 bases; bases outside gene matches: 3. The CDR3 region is CASSQGTSGVNEQFF. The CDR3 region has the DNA TGTGCCAGCAGCCAAGGAACTAGCGGGGTCAATGAGCAGTTCTTC.

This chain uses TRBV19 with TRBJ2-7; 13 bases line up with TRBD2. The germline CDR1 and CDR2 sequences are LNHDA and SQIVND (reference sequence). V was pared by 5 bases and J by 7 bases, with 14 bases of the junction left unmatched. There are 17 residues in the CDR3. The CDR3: CASSGWTSGGPIREQYF. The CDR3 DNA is TGTGCCAGTAGTGGGTGGACTAGCGGGGGACCAATACGGGAGCAGTACTTC.

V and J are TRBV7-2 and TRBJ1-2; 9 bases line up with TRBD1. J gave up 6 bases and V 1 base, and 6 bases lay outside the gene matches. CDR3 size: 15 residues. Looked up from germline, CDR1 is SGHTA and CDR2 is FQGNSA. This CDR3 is CASSLGGQGFNGYTF. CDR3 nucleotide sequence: TGTGCCAGCAGCTTAGGGGGACAGGGATTTAATGGCTACACCTTC.

CDR3 residues: CASSPGTSGRAQFF. Written as DNA, the CDR3 is TGTGCCAGCAGTCCCGGGACTAGCGGGAGGGCCCAGTTCTTC. The rearrangement uses TRBV27 and TRBJ2-1, with TRBD2 matching 16 bases. The ends lost 5 bases at V and 13 bases at J; junction bases unmatched: 5. The CDR3 has 14 residues. CDR1 and CDR2 (germline): MNHEY, SMNVEV (reference sequence).

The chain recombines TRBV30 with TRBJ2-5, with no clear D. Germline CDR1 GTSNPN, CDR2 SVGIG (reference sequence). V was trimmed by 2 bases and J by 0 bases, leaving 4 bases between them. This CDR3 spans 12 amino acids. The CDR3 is CAWSQYQETQYF. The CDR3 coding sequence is TGTGCCTGGAGTCAGTACCAAGAGACCCAGTACTTC.

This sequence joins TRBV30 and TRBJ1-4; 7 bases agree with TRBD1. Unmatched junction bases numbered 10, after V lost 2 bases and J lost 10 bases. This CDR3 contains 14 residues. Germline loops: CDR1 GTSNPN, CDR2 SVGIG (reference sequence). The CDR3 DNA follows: TGTGCCTGGAGTAGGCGACAGGGAGGCGGAAAACTGTTTTTT. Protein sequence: CAWSRRQGGGKLFF.

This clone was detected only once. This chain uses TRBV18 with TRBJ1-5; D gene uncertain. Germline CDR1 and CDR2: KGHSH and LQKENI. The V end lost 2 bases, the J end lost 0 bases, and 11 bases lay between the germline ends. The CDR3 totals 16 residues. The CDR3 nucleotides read TGTGCCAGCTCACCAGGAGCATTTAATAGCAATCAGCCCCAGCATTTT. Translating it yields CASSPGAFNSNQPQHF.